These 20 T cell receptor beta chains were all obtained from the same sample, sequenced in a study of Graves' ophthalmopathy and Graves' hyperthyroidism. Transcripts of RNA were the source for amplifying TCR beta CDR3 regions. An opening RT-PCR round employed HTBI primers and preceded a second-round multiplex PCR. TCRdb reprocessed the multiplex PCR reads via MiXCR and lists one record per CDR3 protein. The sample consists of around 1.1 million distinct CDR3 sequences, roughly 35% of them appearing once. The sequencing sample was made of peripheral blood or thyroid tissue (not recorded which). The source of these receptors is an adult man with Graves' hyperthyroidism.

The chain links TRBV29-1 to TRBJ2-6; D remains ambiguous. The CDR3 is 9 amino acids. In germline, CDR1 is SQVTM, CDR2 ANQGSEA. Trimming stripped 5 bases from V and 15 bases from J, with 8 bases between. DNA of the CDR3: TGCAGCGTTCCGCACGGCCTGACTTTC. Amino acid sequence: CSVPHGLTF.

The chain couples TRBV15 to TRBJ2-2, with TRBD2 identical over 10 bases. V lost 3 bases, J lost 1 base, and 17 bases stayed unmatched. Germline V gene lookup returns CDR1 LNHNV and CDR2 YYDKDF (reference sequence). The CDR3 is made up of 21 amino acids. The CDR3 here is CATSSPGGLAGVPWNTGELFF. As DNA, the CDR3 is TGTGCCACCAGCAGCCCTGGGGGGCTAGCGGGAGTCCCCTGGAACACCGGGGAGCTGTTTTTT.

V usage is TRBV7-2 and J usage is TRBJ2-7, with D possibly being TRBD1 (6 bases). The germline CDR1 and CDR2 sequences are SGHTA and FQGNSA. The CDR3 is 12 amino acids. V was shortened by 11 bases and J by 7 bases, with 18 bases between the two germline ends. CDR3 nucleotide sequence: TGTGCCCGCCACAGGGTTCCAAGGGAGCAGTACTTC. This codes for CARHRVPREQYF.

This clonotype has more than one count but fewer than ten. V gene TRBV6-5 combines with J gene TRBJ2-5; D unclear. Trimming took 2 bases from V and 5 from J, leaving 9 bases between them. This CDR3 contains 13 residues. The V gene's germline CDR1 is MNHEY and CDR2 SVGAGI. The CDR3 DNA sequence: TGTGCCAGCAGTTACGGGTTTCGGGAGACCCAGTACTTC. Amino acids: CASSYGFRETQYF.

This clonotype was seen only a few times. V usage is TRBV12-3 or TRBV12-4 and J usage is TRBJ2-5; perhaps TRBD2 as D (5 bases). The CDR3 length is 14 residues. V lost 1 base, J lost 5 bases, and 11 bases lay in between. DNA of the CDR3: TGTGCCAGCAGTTTAGTTGGCAGGAGGGAGACCCAGTACTTC. Its protein is CASSLVGRRETQYF.

In its sample, this clonotype was seen a few times. The V gene is TRBV6-5, the J gene TRBJ2-3; D uncertain. Germline V gene lookup returns CDR1 MNHEY and CDR2 SVGAGI. V gave up 6 bases and J gave up 6 bases, with 7 bases separating them. The CDR3 covers 11 residues. The CDR3 reads CASSPRDTQYF. The CDR3 coding sequence is TGTGCCAGCAGCCCCAGGGATACGCAGTATTTT.

This clonotype occurred many times. The chain carries TRBV7-9 and TRBJ1-1, with D tentatively TRBD1 (6 bases). The CDR3 has 14 residues. The V gene lost 5 bases and the J gene lost 1 base, with 11 bases spanning the gap. Germline-derived CDR1 and CDR2 are SEHNR and FQNEAQ (reference sequence). The CDR3 nucleotides read TGTGCCAGCAGCCCCGGGACACCGAACACTGAAGCTTTCTTT. It yields the protein CASSPGTPNTEAFF.

This rearrangement joins TRBV29-1 to TRBJ2-3; 7 bases are shared with TRBD1. Looked up from germline, CDR1 is SQVTM and CDR2 is ANQGSEA. CDR3 length: 15 residues. J gave up 1 base and V 6 bases, and 10 bases lay outside the gene matches. CDR3 DNA sequence: TGCAGCGTGGATGGATTCGACAGGGGCACAGATACGCAGTATTTT. It specifies CSVDGFDRGTDTQYF.

This clonotype was observed at least ten times. This chain uses TRBV14 with TRBJ1-4, with D possibly matching TRBD1 (5 bases). Germline CDR1 and CDR2: SGHDN and FVKESK. This CDR3 is 14 amino acids long. V gave up 4 bases and J gave up 8 bases, with 14 bases separating them. CDR3 nucleotide sequence: TGTGCCAGCAGCCTAACGAGGGGTTACGAAAAACTGTTTTTT. Its translation: CASSLTRGYEKLFF.

A few counts support this clonotype. V and J are TRBV20-1 and TRBJ2-2; D is perhaps TRBD2 (5 bases). Germline CDR1 DFQATT, CDR2 SNEGSKA (reference sequence). This CDR3 has 17 residues. The ends were cut back, 2 bases at V and 1 base at J, with 17 bases in the middle. The CDR3 DNA follows: TGCAGTGCTAGAAGTCCCCTAGCAGAGGGGAACACCGGGGAGCTGTTTTTT. It yields the protein CSARSPLAEGNTGELFF.

In this sample, this clonotype turned up many times. V gene TRBV29-1 combines with J gene TRBJ2-5; D gene ambiguous. V gave up 3 bases and J gave up 2 bases, with 10 bases separating them. Germline values: CDR1 SQVTM, CDR2 ANQGSEA. CDR3 length: 13 amino acids. The CDR3 sequence is CSVDIGGQETQYF. Here the CDR3 DNA reads TGCAGCGTTGACATCGGTGGACAAGAGACCCAGTACTTC. Variable domain in full (rest from reference TRBV29-1 and TRBJ2-5): SAVISQKPSRDICQRGTSLTIQCQVDSQVTMMFWYRQQPGQSLTLIATANQGSEATYESGFVIDKFPISRPNLTFSTLTVSNMSPEDSSIYLCSVDIGGQETQYFGPGTRLLVL.

The chain employs TRBV7-6 and TRBJ2-2; no definite D call. The CDR3 has 11 amino acids. V shed 7 bases and J shed 7 bases, with 7 bases lying between them. Germline CDR1 SGHVS, CDR2 FNYEAQ. In DNA, the CDR3 is TGTGCCAGCATGCACGGCGGGGAGCTGTTTTTT. It is translated as CASMHGGELFF.

CDR3 coding DNA: TGTGCCAGCAGTTTCCCGAGACAGGGAGGGATTTTGAACACTGAAGCTTTCTTT. Its protein product is CASSFPRQGGILNTEAFF. This chain connects TRBV28 to TRBJ1-1; TRBD1 agrees at 7 bases. The CDR3 covers 18 residues. CDR1 MDHEN and CDR2 SYDVKM come from the germline V gene. The V gene end was trimmed by 3 bases and the J gene end by 0 bases; junction bases not matched to a gene: 13.

A remark on this clonotype: A junction boundary mismatches the germline segment, possibly from a read error. This chain connects TRBV18 to TRBJ1-2, with 9 bases lining up with TRBD1. Germline CDR1 reads KGHSH; CDR2 reads LQKENI. The CDR3 loop spans 15 amino acids. The CDR3 region is CASLQPGQGNDGYTF. The CDR3 DNA reads TGTGCCAGCTTACAACCGGGACAGGGTAACGATGGCTACACCTTC.

This chain uses TRBV5-1 with TRBJ2-1; D uncertain. Per germline, CDR1 SGHRS and CDR2 YFSETQ. This CDR3 is 11 amino acids long. V dropped 4 bases and J dropped 9 bases, with 8 bases sitting between them. The CDR3 spells CASSRYGEQFF. The CDR3 DNA follows: TGCGCCAGCAGCAGGTACGGTGAGCAGTTCTTC.

The genes are TRBV29-1 and TRBJ2-7; D gene unclear. V lost 4 bases, J lost 0 bases, and 10 bases lay in between. The CDR3 is 13 amino acids. Per the germline V gene, CDR1 is SQVTM and CDR2 is ANQGSEA. The CDR3 DNA reads as TGCAGCGTTGCGGTGGGGTTCTCCTACGAGCAGTACTTC. Translating gives CSVAVGFSYEQYF.

The genes are TRBV29-1 and TRBJ1-2; possibly TRBD1 for D (6 bases). Per the germline V gene, CDR1 is SQVTM and CDR2 is ANQGSEA. The CDR3 sequence is 12 residues long. CDR3 nucleotides: TGCAGTTACGCCCAGGGGTATTATGGCTACACCTTC. It specifies CSYAQGYYGYTF.

The chain recombines TRBV28 with TRBJ1-5, with D hard to call. Germline-derived CDR1 and CDR2 are MDHEN and SYDVKM. V gave up 2 bases and J gave up 5 bases, with 10 bases separating them. This CDR3 has 14 amino acids. The CDR3 DNA follows: TGTGCCAGCAGTTTAGGAGACATGTATCAGCCCCAGCATTTT. Its translation is CASSLGDMYQPQHF.

Details on this clonotype: Its ends do not fully match the called genes, so a read error is possible. The chain couples TRBV6-5 to TRBJ1-5; possibly TRBD1 for D (5 bases). The CDR3 sequence is 15 residues long. In germline, CDR1 is MNHEY, CDR2 SVGAGI. CDR3 loop: CGSRIRVRSNQPQHF. CDR3 in DNA: TGTGGCAGCCGAATCAGGGTTAGGAGCAATCAGCCCCAGCATTTT.

Comment on this clonotype: A much larger clone differs from this one at a single base, so this may be a read error. The CDR3 ends on some other residue instead of the conserved phenylalanine or tryptophan, so this is likely a read error. V is TRBV20-1 and J is TRBJ2-7; TRBD2 matches at 7 bases. The junction had 7 bases not matched to a gene; V was cut back by 5 bases and J by 3 bases. CDR1 is DFQATT and CDR2 is SNEGSKA in the germline V gene (reference sequence). The CDR3 length is 13 residues. The CDR3 here is CSALKTGGYEQYL. DNA for the CDR3: TGCAGTGCTCTTAAGACGGGGGGCTACGAGCAGTACCTC.